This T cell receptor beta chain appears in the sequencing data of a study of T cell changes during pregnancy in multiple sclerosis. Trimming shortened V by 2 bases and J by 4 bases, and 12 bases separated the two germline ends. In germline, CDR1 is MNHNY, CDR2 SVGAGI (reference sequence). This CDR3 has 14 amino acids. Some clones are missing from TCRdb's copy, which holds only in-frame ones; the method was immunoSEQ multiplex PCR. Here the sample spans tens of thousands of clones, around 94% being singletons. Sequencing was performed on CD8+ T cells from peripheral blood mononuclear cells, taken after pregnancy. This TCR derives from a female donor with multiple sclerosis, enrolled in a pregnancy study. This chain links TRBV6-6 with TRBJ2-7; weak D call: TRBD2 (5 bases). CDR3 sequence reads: CASSYEGRRYEQYF. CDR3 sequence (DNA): TGTGCCAGCAGTTACGAGGGCAGGCGGTACGAGCAGTACTTC.